This T cell receptor beta chain was found in a study of T-cell memory formation after mild COVID-19. This clonotype was seen a few times. What it binds is unknown. Study conclusions and caveats: In second-wave clones peaking day 37, SARS-CoV-2 specificity remained unconfirmed. There were some responding clones in pre-infection memory, which suggested that cross-reactive memory had joined.

In germline, CDR1 is SGHRS, CDR2 YFSETQ. Trimming removed 6 bases from V and 1 base from J, with 10 bases in between. The CDR3 loop spans 13 amino acids. From 5'RACE with constant-segment primers came TCR alpha and TCR beta cDNA libraries that carried sample barcodes and UMIs. Each CDR3 protein is one row after TCRdb ran MiXCR on the 5' RACE reads. The sample gives about 270,000 distinct CDR3 sequences, 15% to 20% of which show up once; 20% to 25% is in the top ten. The chain has TRBV5-1 and TRBJ2-5; D not resolved. Sequenced material: PBMCs or a T cell subset sorted from them (not recorded which). The TCR sequence derives from a man between 18 and 35 years old who had mild COVID-19 (a few samples of this study predate the infection). Cell type and time point are not known. The CDR3 protein is CASMVQPQETQYF. The CDR3 DNA reads TGCGCCAGCATGGTACAACCCCAAGAGACCCAGTACTTC.